These T cell receptor beta chains were read from a single sample in a study of regulatory T cells in long-lasting Graves disease. TCRdb reanalysed the multiplex PCR reads using MiXCR and keeps one entry per CDR3 protein. The data show about 470,000 distinct CDR3 sequences, roughly 15% seen once. These same records also appear under a second study, on T cells in Graves' hyperthyroidism and ophthalmopathy.

The source material was peripheral blood mononuclear cells (PBMCs), sampled at new diagnosis, from a patient treated with antithyroid drugs. These receptors were taken from a middle-aged man with Graves disease. The CDR3 runs from the conserved cysteine through the conserved F or W. The D gene is left open where the match is weak. Clone size is stated in some rows and not others, as once, few, many or a class when expanded.

d_call clone_size j_call v_call cdr3_nt cdr3_aa
NA NA TRBJ2-5 TRBV9 TGTGCCAGCAGCGTAGGAGAACGGATGGGGACCCAGTACTTC CASSVGERMGTQYF
NA many TRBJ2-1 TRBV3-1 TGTGCCAGCAGCCAAGTGGGGGTCAATGAGCAGTTCTTC CASSQVGVNEQFF
TRBD2 NA TRBJ2-3 TRBV7-9 TGTGCCAGCAGGGGACTAGCGTTAGGGGATACGCAGTATTTT CASRGLALGDTQYF
TRBD2 many TRBJ2-1 TRBV20-1 TGCAGTGCTAGAGAGGGGACTAGAGGGACTCGGGAGCAGTTCTTC CSAREGTRGTREQFF
NA few TRBJ1-5 TRBV20-1 TGCAGTGCTAGAAGGCGATTTCAGCCCCAGCATTTT CSARRRFQPQHF
TRBD1 many TRBJ2-7 TRBV6-1 TGTGCCAGCAGTCGAATAACCGGGACAGGGCCCCCCTACGAGCAGTACTTC CASSRITGTGPPYEQYF
TRBD2 many TRBJ2-2 TRBV7-8 TGTGCCAGCAGCCCCGGGACTAGCGGGAATCTCGGGGAGCTGTTTTTT CASSPGTSGNLGELFF
NA many TRBJ1-1 TRBV5-1 TGCGCCAGCAGCAATGGACAGTTCATGAACACTGAAGCTTTCTTT CASSNGQFMNTEAFF
NA many TRBJ1-1 TRBV29-1 TGCAGCGCCAGACAGCAAATGAACACTGAAGCTTTCTTT CSARQQMNTEAFF
NA many TRBJ1-5 TRBV28 TGTGCCAGCATGACCTCGGGACAGCCCCAGCATTTT CASMTSGQPQHF
NA NA TRBJ2-6 TRBV28 TGTGCCAGCAGTTTGTTAGGGTTGGGGGCCAACGTCCTGACTTTC CASSLLGLGANVLTF
TRBD1 many TRBJ2-1 TRBV28 TGTGCCAGCAGTCTACATTCAGGGGGCGCATCCTACAATGAGCAGTTCTTC CASSLHSGGASYNEQFF
NA NA TRBJ1-1 TRBV4-1 TGCGCCAGCAGCCACAACGTTGGGGGGTCCACTGAGGCTTTCTTT CASSHNVGGSTEAFF
NA NA TRBJ2-1 TRBV11-1 TGTGCCAGTCTTGGTGGCGCTGAGCAGTTCTTC CASLGGAEQFF
NA NA TRBJ2-2 TRBV28 TGTGCCAGCAATAACAGGGAGGGGGACACCGGGGAGCTGTTTTTT CASNNREGDTGELFF
TRBD2 NA TRBJ2-7 TRBV27 TGTGCCAGCAGGGGACTAGTTTGGGCCAACGAGCAGTACTTC CASRGLVWANEQYF
TRBD2 NA TRBJ2-7 TRBV7-9 TGTGCCAGCAGCCCGAGGACTAGCCGAGCCTACGAGCAGTACTTC CASSPRTSRAYEQYF
NA many TRBJ2-1 TRBV7-9 TGTGCCAGCAGATTCCTAGACACCCATCGGGGCGAGCAGTTCTTC CASRFLDTHRGEQFF
TRBD1 NA TRBJ1-1 TRBV2 TGTGCCAGCAGTGAAGGGACAGGGAGGAACACTGAAGCTTTCTTT CASSEGTGRNTEAFF
NA NA TRBJ1-2 TRBV9 TGTGCCAGCAGCGTAGGGGGTTCTGGAGGCCATGGCTACACCTTC CASSVGGSGGHGYTF
TRBD2 NA TRBJ2-7 TRBV20-1 TGCAGTGCTCCACTAGCGGGAGGGCCCTACGGGCAGTACTTC CSAPLAGGPYGQYF
TRBD1 few TRBJ2-5 TRBV18 TGTGCCAGCTCACGGCGACAGGGGGCTGGAGAGACCCAGTACTTC CASSRRQGAGETQYF
TRBD1 NA TRBJ1-6 TRBV6-1 TGTGCCAGCAGCCGAGGGGGCGCGAATTCACCCCTCCACTTT CASSRGGANSPLHF
NA many TRBJ1-5 TRBV28 TGTGCCAGCAGTGAGGAGGATCAGCCCCAGCATTTT CASSEEDQPQHF
NA few TRBJ2-7 TRBV9 TGTGCCAGCAGCGAAGTCCCAGGGGACGAGCAGTACTTC CASSEVPGDEQYF
NA few TRBJ1-2 TRBV12-3/TRBV12-4 TGTGCCAGCAGTCCATGGACCAGGGATGGCTACACCTTC CASSPWTRDGYTF
NA NA TRBJ2-1 TRBV3-1 TGTGCCAGCAGCAGGGGCGGTTTAAAGCCTACCAATGAGCAGTTCTTC CASSRGGLKPTNEQFF
NA many TRBJ1-2 TRBV12-3/TRBV12-4 TGTGCCAGCAGTTTAGTCCAGGGGAACTATGGCTACACCTTC CASSLVQGNYGYTF
NA many TRBJ1-1 TRBV28 TGTGCCAGCACTATGGGGCTTGATCTGTACACTGAAGCTTTCTTT CASTMGLDLYTEAFF
TRBD2 many TRBJ2-1 TRBV5-1 TGCGCCAGCAGCTCCACGGGGGGTCCCCCTGAGAATGAGCAGTTCTTC CASSSTGGPPENEQFF
NA once TRBJ2-5 TRBV28 TGTGCCAGCAGTTTATCCAGGGGTAACAATGAGCAGTACTTC CASSLSRGNNEQYF
NA NA TRBJ2-2 TRBV19 TGTGCCAGTAGTACCTACAATGCCGGGGAGCTGTTTTTT CASSTYNAGELFF
TRBD2 many TRBJ2-1 TRBV5-1 TGCGCCAGCAGCCCCATTGGCCCTAGCGGGGGGGGGACCTTCAATGAGCAGTTCTTC CASSPIGPSGGGTFNEQFF
TRBD1 NA TRBJ2-5 TRBV10-3 TGTGCCATCAGTGAGGTGGGACAGGGACAAGAGACCCAGTACTTC CAISEVGQGQETQYF
NA many TRBJ2-2 TRBV28 TGTGCCAGCAGTTTTTTTCCAGGGAACACCGGGGAGCTGTTTTTT CASSFFPGNTGELFF
TRBD2 NA TRBJ2-1 TRBV12-3/TRBV12-4 TGTGCCAGCAGTAGGAGCGGGGTAGACAATGAGCAGTTCTTC CASSRSGVDNEQFF
TRBD1 many TRBJ2-5 TRBV11-2 TGTGCCAGCAGCTTAGGTATTGACAGGGAAGAGACCCAGTACTTC CASSLGIDREETQYF
NA few TRBJ2-7 TRBV29-1 TGCAGCGTTGTCATCTCTGCTTACGAGCAGTACTTC CSVVISAYEQYF